The entry below describes one TCR beta chain. The data belong to a study of blood T cell repertoires in COVID-19. Study summary: The cDNA or gDNA used as material had been derived from T cells, B-cell-depleted T cells, or PBMCs.

Profiled with immunoSEQ multiplex PCR; TCRdb holds only in-frame clones, not every one. This sample has about 400,000 clones, with roughly 90% found just once. V shed 0 bases and J shed 7 bases, with 11 bases lying between them. CDR3 size: 14 residues. CDR1 and CDR2 from the germline V gene are SGDLS and YYNGEE. Study members were between about 18 and 100 years old and lived in around 24 US regions. This sequence was found in a middle-aged woman with acute COVID-19. The material sequenced was PBMCs or T cells enriched from blood (not recorded which). This chain uses TRBV9 with TRBJ1-5, with a tentative D call TRBD1 (6 bases). DNA of the CDR3: TGTGCCAGCAGCGTAGGGTCAGGGGCCCAGCCCCAGCATTTT. As protein: CASSVGSGAQPQHF.